Following are 7 T cell receptor beta chains from one sample sequenced in a study of spatial heterogeneity in lung cancer. TCRdb recomputed calls from the 5' RACE reads with MiXCR, one row per CDR3 protein. The sample has a few thousand distinct CDR3 sequences; around 18% are singletons. Time point here: sample taken at primary tumor resection. Material for sequencing was whole RNA from tumor, nontumor lung or frozen PBMC, left unsorted. This specimen was normal lung tissue next to the tumor, taken at surgery. The receptors come from a male donor with early-stage non-small cell lung cancer.

As for this clonotype: This beta chain is a stray read from a library made for alpha chains; its abundance is not meaningful. The CDR3: CSATPPDSPLHF. The CDR3 DNA reads TGCAGTGCTACTCCCCCTGACTCACCCCTCCACTTT. V and J are TRBV20-1 and TRBJ1-6; D is unresolved. The CDR3 is 12 residues long. Germline V gene sequence: CDR1 DFQATT, CDR2 SNEGSKA (reference sequence). V was trimmed by 4 bases and J by 10 bases, leaving 11 bases between them.

By proportion, this clonotype is large. The size of this beta chain means little, since it is a stray read in a library made for alpha chains. The chain uses TRBV23-1 and TRBJ2-3; D not certain. TRBV23-1 is classed as an ORF, of uncertain function. V was trimmed by 0 bases and J by 6 bases, leaving 7 bases between them. The CDR3 has 13 residues. The CDR3 sequence: CASSQSSTDTQYF. The CDR3 DNA sequence: TGCGCCAGCAGTCAATCATCGACGGATACGCAGTATTTT.

This clonotype has a count of ten or more. For a library built for alpha chains, this beta chain is a stray read; little rests on its size. This chain uses TRBV3-1 with TRBJ1-5, with D perhaps matching TRBD1 (6 bases). V lost 0 bases, J lost 7 bases, and 13 bases lay in between. The CDR3 totals 15 residues. Per germline, CDR1 LGHDT and CDR2 YNNKEL (reference sequence). This CDR3 reads CASSQEAGDGQPQHF. CDR3 nucleotide sequence: TGTGCCAGCAGCCAAGAAGCAGGGGACGGGCAGCCCCAGCATTTT.

By proportion, this clonotype is medium-sized. Being off target in a library aimed at alpha chains, this beta chain has a size of little meaning. The chain combines TRBV12-3 or TRBV12-4 with TRBJ2-5, with no clear D. CDR3 length equals 15 residues. Trimming pared 10 bases from V and 2 bases from J, leaving 20 bases between. CDR3 sequence (DNA): TGTGCCACTACTGCCCCCGGTCTTAGACAAGAGACCCAGTACTTC. Protein product: CATTAPGLRQETQYF.

By sample fraction, this clonotype is medium-sized (0.01 to 0.1%). The library was prepared for alpha chains; this beta chain is a stray read, so its frequency means little. This chain links TRBV5-1 with TRBJ2-1; 9 bases are shared with TRBD1. Germline CDR1 is SGHRS and CDR2 is YFSETQ. The CDR3 is 15 residues long. V shed 4 bases and J 8 bases; nucleotides not matched to a gene: 10. The CDR3 sequence: CASSGTGTGFDEQFF. The DNA of the CDR3 is TGCGCCAGCAGCGGTACCGGGACAGGGTTCGATGAGCAGTTCTTC.

This clonotype was seen a handful of times. Being one base from a much bigger clone, this may be a read error. The size of this beta chain means little, since it is a stray read in a library made for alpha chains. The chain is built from TRBV23-1 and TRBJ2-6; D uncertain. TRBV23-1 is marked as an open reading frame, function uncertain. The CDR3 runs to 16 residues. This CDR3 reads CANSRELPPGANVLTF. CDR3 in DNA: TGCGCCAACAGTCGCGAACTTCCGCCTGGGGCCAACGTCCTGACTTTC.

By its share, this clonotype is medium-sized. This beta chain lies outside the target of a library built for alpha chains; its clone size means little. The rearrangement links TRBV20-1 to TRBJ2-7; weak D call: TRBD1 (6 bases). Germline assignment: CDR1 DFQATT and CDR2 SNEGSKA (reference sequence). The CDR3 contains 13 residues. The V gene lost 0 bases and the J gene lost 2 bases, with 8 bases spanning the gap. CDR3 region: CSARDWTAYEQYF. CDR3 sequence (DNA): TGCAGTGCTAGAGATTGGACAGCCTACGAGCAGTACTTC.